One sample yielded the 31 T cell receptor beta chains listed below, sequenced in a study of blood T cell repertoires in COVID-19. Only in-frame clones appear in the TCRdb table, and some are missing; sequencing was by immunoSEQ multiplex PCR. The sample has 120,000 or so clones; roughly 90% are singletons. Sequences were obtained from peripheral blood. These receptors all come from a man aged 50 to 60 with acute or convalescent COVID-19.

Turning to this clone: Other DNA sequences within the sample encode an identical CDR3. The chain links TRBV15 to TRBJ2-3, with 12 positions matching TRBD2. CDR3 length: 17 residues. Germline CDR1 and CDR2: LNHNV and YYDKDF (reference sequence). The trim removed 1 base at V and 3 bases at J, leaving 5 bases unmatched. The CDR3 DNA is TGTGCCACCAGCAGAGGTGAACTAGCGGGAGGTACAGATACGCAGTATTTT. It encodes CATSRGELAGGTDTQYF. The variable domain in full, completed from reference TRBV15 and TRBJ2-3, reads DAMVIQNPRYQVTQFGKPVTLSCSQTLNHNVMYWYQQKSSQAPKLLFHYYDKDFNNEADTPDNFQSRRPNTSFCFLDIRSPGLGDTAMYLCATSRGELAGGTDTQYFGPGTRLTVL.

V is TRBV28 and J is TRBJ2-5; D possibly corresponds to TRBD1 (6 bases). V was pared by 3 bases and J by 0 bases, with 14 bases between. Looked up from germline, CDR1 is MDHEN and CDR2 is SYDVKM. There are 16 residues in the CDR3. In DNA form, the CDR3 reads TGTGCCAGCAGTTTGGCTCTCGGGACACACCAAGAGACCCAGTACTTC. Amino acid sequence: CASSLALGTHQETQYF.

CDR3 coding DNA: TGTGCCACCTTACTCCGGGGGGCTGAAGCTTTCTTT. Amino acid sequence: CATLLRGAEAFF. The V gene is TRBV7-9, the J gene TRBJ1-1, with D perhaps TRBD1 (5 bases). The CDR3 covers 12 residues. V was clipped by 10 bases and J by 6 bases, with 15 bases between them. The germline V gene has CDR1 SEHNR and CDR2 FQNEAQ (reference sequence).

This chain uses TRBV2 with TRBJ2-7; 8 bases line up with TRBD2. The CDR3 runs to 14 residues. Germline-derived CDR1 and CDR2 are SNHLY and FYNNEI. With 10 bases clipped from V and 3 bases from J, the junction kept 11 bases outside the gene matches. CDR3 nucleotides: TGTGCCACCTCGGAGAGCGGGAGTCTCTACGAGCAGTACTTC. Protein sequence: CATSESGSLYEQYF.

The chain joins TRBV5-1 to TRBJ2-1, with 10 nucleotides matching TRBD2. Germline lookup yields CDR1 SGHRS and CDR2 YFSETQ. After removal of 0 bases from V and 5 bases from J, the junction contained 20 bases not matched to a gene. The CDR3 covers 21 residues. The CDR3 sequence: CASSLAGAGGQGGQYDNEQFF. The CDR3 bases are TGCGCCAGCAGCTTGGCTGGAGCGGGAGGGCAAGGGGGGCAGTATGACAATGAGCAGTTCTTC.

The chain uses TRBV10-2 and TRBJ2-5; no firm D call. This CDR3 region has 12 residues. Trimming took 6 bases from V and 5 from J, leaving 10 bases between them. Germline V CDR1 and CDR2: WSHSY, SAAADI. CDR3 bases: TGCGCCAGCAGGTTCATCGAGGAGACCCAGTACTTC. Translating it yields CASRFIEETQYF.

The J gene is TRBJ1-6, the V gene TRBV14; the D gene is possibly TRBD1 (5 bases). This CDR3 has 13 residues. The ends were cut back, 7 bases at V and 5 bases at J, with 9 bases in the middle. Germline loops: CDR1 SGHDN, CDR2 FVKESK. CDR3 protein: CASTRQHNSPLHF. In DNA form, the CDR3 reads TGTGCCAGCACTCGACAGCATAATTCACCCCTCCACTTT.

The chain has TRBV4-2 and TRBJ2-7; 9 bases fit TRBD2. V shed 0 bases and J 3 bases; nucleotides not matched to a gene: 3. The germline gives CDR1 LGHNA, CDR2 YNFKEQ. The CDR3 is 15 amino acids. CDR3 DNA sequence: TGTGCCAGCAGCCAAGAAGGGACTAGCATCTACGAGCAGTACTTC. This encodes CASSQEGTSIYEQYF.

The rearrangement uses TRBV19 and TRBJ2-2; 8 bases line up with TRBD2. J lost 0 bases, V lost 10 bases, and 10 bases had no gene match. The CDR3 spans 16 residues. Germline V gene lookup returns CDR1 LNHDA and CDR2 SQIVND (reference sequence). The CDR3 sequence is CATSLGLAPNTGELFF. In nucleotides, the CDR3 is TGTGCCACCTCCCTTGGACTAGCCCCGAACACCGGGGAGCTGTTTTTT.

The CDR3 is CASSLLTGVGYEQYF. CDR3 coding DNA: TGTGCCAGCAGTTTATTGACAGGGGTTGGTTACGAGCAGTACTTC. The rearrangement uses TRBV27 and TRBJ2-7, with TRBD1 matching 8 bases. Germline assignment: CDR1 MNHEY and CDR2 SMNVEV (reference sequence). V lost 1 base to trimming and J lost 4 bases; unmatched junction nucleotides: 6. The CDR3 consists of 15 residues.

This clone was counted between two and nine times. The genes are TRBV11-2 and TRBJ1-2, with 7 nucleotides matching TRBD1. The V and J ends lost 3 bases and 6 bases, in that order; junction bases with no gene match: 13. From germline, CDR1 is SGHAT and CDR2 FQNNGV. The CDR3 length is 16 residues. The CDR3 loop reads CASSLIGLVGGDGYTF. CDR3 bases: TGTGCCAGCAGCTTGATCGGCTTGGTAGGGGGCGATGGCTACACCTTC.

This clone was detected once. The rearrangement joins TRBV7-9 to TRBJ2-5; D remains ambiguous. This CDR3 comprises 14 residues. V dropped 3 bases and J dropped 3 bases, with 11 bases sitting between them. Germline V gives CDR1 SEHNR, CDR2 FQNEAQ (reference sequence). The CDR3 nucleotides are TGTGCCAGCAGCTTGAGGTCTATCGAAGAGACCCAGTACTTC. Protein: CASSLRSIEETQYF.

The chain employs TRBV21-1 and TRBJ1-6. TRBV21-1 corresponds to a pseudogene. The CDR3 is 17 amino acids. The CDR3 loop reads CASSRSMLSSYNSPLHF. CDR3 nucleotides: TGTGCCAGCAGCAGATCGATGTTGAGCTCCTATAATTCACCCCTCCACTTT.

The CDR3 coding sequence is TGTGCCAGTAGTATCCTGACAGGGGCCTTGGGAGGCTACACCTTC. This codes for CASSILTGALGGYTF. The gene calls are TRBV19 and TRBJ1-2; TRBD1 aligns across 8 bases. The junction had 11 bases not matched to a gene; V was cut back by 3 bases and J by 8 bases. The CDR3 totals 15 residues. The germline V gene has CDR1 LNHDA and CDR2 SQIVND (reference sequence). Drawing the rest from reference TRBV19 and TRBJ1-2, the complete variable domain is DGGITQSPKYLFRKEGQNVTLSCEQNLNHDAMYWYRQDPGQGLRLIYYSQIVNDFQKGDIAEGYSVSREKKESFPLTVTSAQKNPTAFYLCASSILTGALGGYTFGSGTRLTVV.

The rearrangement uses TRBV28 and TRBJ2-7; D might be TRBD1 (6 bases). Germline V gene sequence: CDR1 MDHEN, CDR2 SYDVKM. Trimming left V 6 bases short and J 2 bases short, with 14 bases between. The CDR3 is 14 residues long. CDR3 nucleotide sequence: TGTGCCAGCAGGAAACAGGGTCCCACCTACGAGCAGTACTTC. Translated: CASRKQGPTYEQYF.

The chain combines TRBV3-1 (or the pseudogene TRBV3-2) with TRBJ1-1; D not certain. The CDR3 is 17 amino acids. V gave up 1 base and J gave up 0 bases, with 15 bases separating them. From germline, CDR1 is LGHDT and CDR2 YNNKEL (reference sequence). CDR3 in DNA: TGTGCCAGCAGCCAAGGCTACCCGAGCCAAATGAACACTGAAGCTTTCTTT. Its protein is CASSQGYPSQMNTEAFF.

The chain carries TRBV6-6 and TRBJ2-7, with 12 bases aligning to TRBD2. J was trimmed by 6 bases and V by 6 bases; bases with no gene match: 9. Germline V gene sequence: CDR1 MNHNY, CDR2 SVGAGI (reference sequence). The CDR3 spans 15 residues. The CDR3 reads CASSTLLAGGSEQYF. In DNA, the CDR3 is TGTGCCAGCAGCACGCTACTAGCGGGAGGCTCCGAGCAGTACTTC.

V gene TRBV2 combines with J gene TRBJ2-7; D call uncertain. This CDR3 contains 12 residues. Trimming shortened V by 6 bases and J by 2 bases, and 8 bases separated the two germline ends. The germline V gene has CDR1 SNHLY and CDR2 FYNNEI. Written as DNA, the CDR3 is TGTGCCAGCAGGGGTAGCCCCTACGAGCAGTACTTC. As protein: CASRGSPYEQYF.

CDR3 nucleotide sequence: TGTGCCAGCAGCCAAGTCAGGAAAACAGGGGTACGGCAGTTCTTC. Translated: CASSQVRKTGVRQFF. This chain joins TRBV14 and TRBJ2-1; 7 bases are shared with TRBD1. V lost 1 base to trimming and J lost 12 bases; unmatched junction nucleotides: 12. Germline values: CDR1 SGHDN, CDR2 FVKESK. This CDR3 comprises 15 residues.

V usage is TRBV21-1 and J usage is TRBJ1-4; the table gives TRBD1 as D, unverified against the DNA. TRBV21-1 is labeled a pseudogene. This CDR3 spans 15 amino acids. The CDR3 here is CASSPLDRGLEKLFF. The CDR3 DNA is TGTGCCAGCAGCCCCCTGGACAGGGGGTTAGAAAAACTGTTTTTT.

V gene TRBV10-3 combines with J gene TRBJ2-2; maybe TRBD2 (6 bases). The CDR3 totals 14 residues. V lost 8 bases and J lost 4, with 14 bases in between. CDR1 and CDR2 (germline): ENHRY, SYGVKD. The CDR3 sequence is CAIGRGEGTGELFF. The DNA of the CDR3 is TGTGCCATCGGGCGGGGTGAAGGCACCGGGGAGCTGTTTTTT.

This clone was detected only once. The chain couples TRBV24-1 to TRBJ2-2, with 7 nucleotides matching TRBD1. V shed 8 bases and J 5 bases; nucleotides not matched to a gene: 7. There are 14 residues in the CDR3. Germline CDR1 is KGHDR and CDR2 is SFDVKD. The chain's CDR3 is CATKRGGATGELFF. The CDR3, as DNA: TGTGCCACCAAGAGAGGGGGCGCGACCGGGGAGCTGTTTTTT.

The genes are TRBV7-9 and TRBJ2-1, with TRBD2 matching over 8 bases. CDR3 length equals 17 residues. Germline lookup yields CDR1 SEHNR and CDR2 FQNEAQ (reference sequence). The junction had 8 bases not matched to a gene; V was cut back by 4 bases and J by 0 bases. The CDR3 nucleotides read TGTGCCAGCAGCTCAACTTATAGCGGGGTCTCCTACAATGAGCAGTTCTTC. This codes for CASSSTYSGVSYNEQFF.

V and J are TRBV11-3 and TRBJ2-7; tentative D call: TRBD2 (6 bases). CDR1 and CDR2 (germline): SGHNT, YENEEA. V lost 5 bases, J lost 7 bases, and 24 bases lay in between. The CDR3 is 16 amino acids. The CDR3 DNA follows: TGTGCCAGCAGCCCTGTCGGGTGGACTGGCGGGGATGAGCAGTACTTC. Encoded protein: CASSPVGWTGGDEQYF.

In DNA form, the CDR3 reads TGTGCCAGCTCGGGAGACAGGGGGAACGAGCAGTACTTC. Amino acids: CASSGDRGNEQYF. The chain links TRBV18 to TRBJ2-7, with 9 bases aligning to TRBD1. CDR1 and CDR2 (germline): KGHSH, LQKENI. The CDR3 runs to 13 residues. After removal of 6 bases from V and 5 bases from J, the junction contained 5 bases not matched to a gene. Supplemented by reference TRBV18 and TRBJ2-7, the full variable domain reads NAGVMQNPRHLVRRRGQEARLRCSPMKGHSHVYWYRQLPEEGLKFMVYLQKENIIDESGMPKERFSAEFPKEGPSILRIQQVVRGDSAAYFCASSGDRGNEQYFGPGTRLTVT.

The chain joins TRBV30 to TRBJ1-4, with a weak D call TRBD1 (5 bases). Germline assignment: CDR1 GTSNPN and CDR2 SVGIG (reference sequence). This CDR3 is 13 amino acids long. Here the CDR3 reads CVGQTATNEKLFF. The CDR3 DNA is TGTGTTGGGCAGACAGCAACTAATGAAAAACTGTTTTTT.

The rearrangement links TRBV30 to TRBJ2-5, with no clear D. Between the trimmed V and J ends, which lost 3 bases and 3 bases, there was a span of 11 bases. The CDR3 runs to 13 residues. From germline, CDR1 is GTSNPN and CDR2 SVGIG (reference sequence). CDR3: CAWSRGKKETQYF. The CDR3 DNA reads as TGTGCCTGGAGCCGAGGCAAGAAAGAGACCCAGTACTTC.

This clone was counted a few times. V is TRBV18 and J is TRBJ2-7, with D possibly TRBD1 on 6 matching bases. The CDR3 covers 12 residues. The V end lost 3 bases, the J end lost 4 bases, and 7 bases lay between the germline ends. Germline V gene data show CDR1 as KGHSH and CDR2 as LQKENI. DNA for the CDR3: TGTGCCAGCTCACCCGACAGGTACGAGCAGTACTTC. Its protein is CASSPDRYEQYF.

As DNA, the CDR3 is TGCGCCAGCAGCCAAGATCTTCGCGGGAGGGCCTCCGGGGAGCTGTTTTTT. Amino acids: CASSQDLRGRASGELFF. The gene calls are TRBV4-3 and TRBJ2-2; 9 bases align to TRBD2. From germline, CDR1 is LGHNA and CDR2 YSLEER. The CDR3 loop spans 17 amino acids. J gave up 6 bases and V 0 bases, and 8 bases lay outside the gene matches.

The J gene is TRBJ2-1, the V gene TRBV18, with D possibly TRBD2 on 6 matching bases. The ends were cut back, 1 base at V and 3 bases at J, with 10 bases in the middle. This CDR3 is built from 15 residues. Germline V gives CDR1 KGHSH, CDR2 LQKENI. The CDR3 nucleotides are TGTGCCAGCTCACCACGGCCTAGCGACTACAATGAGCAGTTCTTC. Its translation is CASSPRPSDYNEQFF.

The chain employs TRBV30 and TRBJ1-3; unclear D gene. CDR3 size: 16 residues. CDR1 and CDR2 from the germline V gene are GTSNPN and SVGIG (reference sequence). The V end was cut by 0 bases, the J end by 0 bases, with 12 bases between. For the CDR3, the DNA is TGTGCCTGGAGTGTCTCGTGGCAATCCTCTGGAAACACCATATATTTT. It specifies CAWSVSWQSSGNTIYF.